The T cell receptor beta chain described here comes from a study of CD8 T cells in Susac syndrome. Per germline, CDR1 SNHLY and CDR2 FYNNEI. Trimming removed 0 bases from V and 7 bases from J; junction bases left unmatched: 10. This CDR3 spans 17 amino acids. Roughly 0.45 to 1 ug RNA was reverse transcribed with random hexamers. TCRdb re-called the immunoSEQ multiplex PCR reads through MiXCR, storing one row per CDR3 protein. This table has hundreds of thousands of distinct CDR3 sequences, approximately 81% appearing once. The chain couples TRBV2 to TRBJ1-4, with 8 bases fitting TRBD1. This TCR was recovered from a human donor with multiple sclerosis. The sample was CD8+ T cells from PBMCs. The CDR3 DNA reads TGTGCCAGCAGTGAAGCCTCGGACAGGGAAATTCTTGAAAAACTGTTTTTT. Translated, it gives CASSEASDREILEKLFF.